A single sample gave rise to the 23 T cell receptor beta chains below, sequenced in a study of OX40 agonist ivuxolimab in advanced cancers. Assay used: immunoSEQ multiplex PCR; TCRdb lists only in-frame clones, some missing. The profile shows 40,000 to 50,000 clones, roughly 80% of them singletons. This sample comprised CD4+ or CD8+ T cells sorted from blood, obtained in a trial of the OX40 agonist ivuxolimab. The receptor set was obtained from an adult with an advanced solid tumor such as melanoma, head and neck, liver or kidney cancer.

This sequence joins TRBV30 and TRBJ2-2, with a possible D match to TRBD2 (6 bases). This CDR3 is built from 16 residues. Trimming took off 0 bases at V and 2 bases at J, with 13 bases between the two ends. CDR1 GTSNPN and CDR2 SVGIG come from the germline V gene (reference sequence). Here the CDR3 reads CAWSVLWRGNTGELFF. DNA of the CDR3: TGTGCCTGGAGTGTACTCTGGAGGGGCAACACCGGGGAGCTGTTTTTT. Based on the CDR3 plus reference TRBV30 and TRBJ2-2, the full variable domain is SQTIHQWPATLVQPVGSPLSLECTVEGTSNPNLYWYRQAAGRGLQLLFYSVGIGQISSEVPQNLSASRPQDRQFILSSKKLLLSDSGFYLCAWSVLWRGNTGELFFGEGSRLTVL.

The chain employs TRBV2 and TRBJ2-1; perhaps TRBD2 as D (6 bases). The germline V and J ends were trimmed by 4 bases and 1 base, with 11 bases remaining between them. Germline V lookup: CDR1 SNHLY, CDR2 FYNNEI. This CDR3 region has 15 residues. This chain's CDR3 is CASSVEGGSYNEQFF. In nucleotides, the CDR3 is TGTGCCAGCAGTGTGGAGGGAGGATCCTACAATGAGCAGTTCTTC.

This chain links TRBV11-3 with TRBJ2-6; TRBD1 matches at 10 bases. V gave up 4 bases and J gave up 0 bases; unmatched junction bases: 12. CDR3 length equals 20 residues. Germline lookup yields CDR1 SGHNT and CDR2 YENEEA. CDR3 nucleotide sequence: TGTGCCAGCAGCTCACCTTTTGGGGACAGGGGACCCTCTGGGGCCAACGTCCTGACTTTC. It specifies CASSSPFGDRGPSGANVLTF.

This sequence joins TRBV6-5 and TRBJ2-1, with unresolved D. Per germline, CDR1 MNHEY and CDR2 SVGAGI. Trimming cost V 3 bases and J 2 bases, with 11 bases left between them. The CDR3 runs to 15 residues. The CDR3 bases are TGTGCCAGCAGTTATTCGGACGTGGCCTACAATGAGCAGTTCTTC. Amino acid sequence: CASSYSDVAYNEQFF.

This clone was observed once. The chain employs TRBV9 and TRBJ1-2; TRBD1 might be the D (6 bases). This CDR3 has 21 amino acids. CDR1 and CDR2 (germline): SGDLS, YYNGEE. The V end was cut by 0 bases, the J end by 2 bases, with 29 bases between. DNA of the CDR3: TGTGCCAGCAGCGTAGCTCCTTTAGAGGGGAAAGGGGGAGGGGAGAACTATGGCTACACCTTC. It codes for CASSVAPLEGKGGGENYGYTF.

The chain links TRBV7-3 to TRBJ2-1, with D maybe TRBD2 (5 bases). This CDR3 contains 15 residues. The V and J ends lost 5 bases and 2 bases respectively, with 13 bases between them. CDR1 is SGHTA and CDR2 is FQGTGA in the germline V gene. The CDR3 nucleotides are TGTGCCAGCAGCCAGCGGCCGGAAACCTACAATGAGCAGTTCTTC. Translation: CASSQRPETYNEQFF.

This clone appeared once. The chain joins TRBV27 to TRBJ2-7; the D gene is possibly TRBD1 (5 bases). CDR3 size: 13 residues. The V and J ends lost 3 bases and 2 bases respectively, with 8 bases between them. Germline CDR1 and CDR2: MNHEY and SMNVEV (reference sequence). The CDR3 loop reads CASSFDSAYEQYF. The DNA of the CDR3 is TGTGCCAGCAGTTTCGACAGCGCCTACGAGCAGTACTTC.

This clone came up once. The chain couples TRBV29-1 to TRBJ2-3; D unresolved. CDR3 size: 14 residues. V lost 2 bases and J lost 1, with 10 bases in between. Germline-derived CDR1 and CDR2 are SQVTM and ANQGSEA. The CDR3 loop is CSVERGFGTDTQYF. For the CDR3, the DNA is TGCAGCGTTGAACGCGGCTTCGGCACAGATACGCAGTATTTT.

The J gene is TRBJ2-3, the V gene TRBV5-1; D possibly corresponds to TRBD1 (6 bases). CDR3 length: 16 residues. The V and J ends lost 4 bases and 2 bases respectively, with 17 bases between them. Per the germline V gene, CDR1 is SGHRS and CDR2 is YFSETQ. The CDR3 bases are TGCGCCAGCAGCCCGCCCGGGACACCTTCCACAGATACGCAGTATTTT. It is translated as CASSPPGTPSTDTQYF.

The chain couples TRBV7-2 to TRBJ1-2; 8 bases line up with TRBD1. CDR3 length: 13 residues. CDR1 and CDR2 (germline): SGHTA, FQGNSA. Trimming removed 5 bases from V and 8 bases from J; junction bases left unmatched: 7. CDR3 sequence reads: CASSHWTGWGYTF. In DNA, the CDR3 is TGTGCCAGCAGCCATTGGACAGGGTGGGGCTACACCTTC.

The chain is built from TRBV7-2 and TRBJ2-2, with D unresolved. This CDR3 is built from 15 residues. V lost 5 bases and J 4 bases, leaving 14 bases between the germline ends. Germline values: CDR1 SGHTA, CDR2 FQGNSA. In nucleotides, the CDR3 is TGTGCCAGCAGCCCAATTTTACCACCCACCGGGGAGCTGTTTTTT. It yields the protein CASSPILPPTGELFF.

The chain uses TRBV15 and TRBJ1-4, with 8 bases matching TRBD1. Trimming removed 4 bases from V and 6 bases from J; junction bases left unmatched: 10. Germline V gives CDR1 LNHNV, CDR2 YYDKDF (reference sequence). The CDR3 is made up of 16 amino acids. CDR3 region: CATSTTNRGADEKLFF. The CDR3 nucleotides read TGTGCCACCAGCACCACAAACAGGGGGGCAGATGAAAAACTGTTTTTT.

The chain employs TRBV10-2 and TRBJ2-5, with D tentatively TRBD1 (6 bases). The CDR3 is made up of 13 amino acids. The germline V and J ends were trimmed by 8 bases and 4 bases, with 14 bases remaining between them. Germline V gene sequence: CDR1 WSHSY, CDR2 SAAADI. In nucleotides, the CDR3 is TGCGCCAGCGGAAGGGGGAGCGGAGAGACCCAGTACTTC. Translation gives CASGRGSGETQYF.

The V gene is TRBV29-1, the J gene TRBJ2-5, with 7 positions matching TRBD1. V shed 2 bases, J shed 1 base, and the junction held 4 bases outside the gene matches. Germline loops: CDR1 SQVTM, CDR2 ANQGSEA. There are 14 residues in the CDR3. The CDR3 protein is CSVEQDRLQETQYF. DNA for the CDR3: TGCAGCGTTGAACAGGACAGGCTCCAAGAGACCCAGTACTTC.

The chain carries TRBV25-1 and TRBJ2-5, with 10 bases that match TRBD1. Trimming at V came to 8 bases and at J to 4 bases, leaving 19 bases not matched to a gene. The CDR3 is 18 amino acids. Germline V gene data show CDR1 as MGHDK and CDR2 as SYGVNS. The CDR3 loop reads CASAWGGTGVIIGETQYF. CDR3 DNA: TGTGCCAGCGCCTGGGGTGGGACAGGGGTAATTATCGGAGAGACCCAGTACTTC.

The chain joins TRBV10-3 to TRBJ2-7; 10 nucleotides line up with TRBD1. J lost 1 base, V lost 8 bases, and 11 bases had no gene match. The CDR3 extends over 16 amino acids. CDR1 and CDR2 (germline): ENHRY, SYGVKD. This CDR3 is CAIGEPGQGRSYEQYF. In DNA form, the CDR3 reads TGTGCCATCGGGGAACCGGGACAGGGGAGATCCTACGAGCAGTACTTC.

The chain uses TRBV18 and TRBJ1-2; 11 bases agree with TRBD1. CDR1 and CDR2 from the germline V gene are KGHSH and LQKENI. Trimming removed 3 bases from V and 4 bases from J; junction bases left unmatched: 4. The CDR3 is 15 amino acids. The CDR3 protein is CASSPDRGPGYGYTF. The CDR3 nucleotides are TGTGCCAGCTCACCGGACAGGGGGCCGGGCTATGGCTACACCTTC.

The gene calls are TRBV10-3 and TRBJ2-5, with D maybe TRBD2 (6 bases). Trimming shortened V by 2 bases and J by 2 bases, and 12 bases separated the two germline ends. CDR1 and CDR2 (germline): ENHRY, SYGVKD. CDR3 size: 15 residues. The CDR3 DNA sequence: TGTGCCATCAGTGAGCCGTTTCGGGGGCAAGAGACCCAGTACTTC. Its translation: CAISEPFRGQETQYF.

The chain uses TRBV5-4 and TRBJ2-7; D gene ambiguous. The V gene lost 0 bases and the J gene lost 7 bases, with 8 bases spanning the gap. The CDR3 is 12 residues long. Germline CDR1 reads SGHNT; CDR2 reads YYREEE (reference sequence). Here the CDR3 reads CASSLVGLEQYF. The CDR3 DNA is TGTGCCAGCAGCTTGGTAGGTCTAGAGCAGTACTTC.

The V and J genes are TRBV11-3 and TRBJ1-1; D gene ambiguous. The V and J ends lost 0 bases and 6 bases respectively, with 11 bases between them. The CDR3 covers 14 residues. Germline V gene sequence: CDR1 SGHNT, CDR2 YENEEA. The CDR3 DNA reads as TGTGCCAGCAGCTTAGATGAAGGGAGCGCTGAAGCTTTCTTT. It encodes CASSLDEGSAEAFF.

This chain joins TRBV5-1 and TRBJ1-1, with D uncertain. The germline V gene encodes CDR1 SGHRS and CDR2 YFSETQ. The ends were cut back, 3 bases at V and 2 bases at J, with 11 bases in the middle. This CDR3 has 14 residues. In nucleotides, the CDR3 is TGCGCCAGCAGCTCCGAAACAATTAACACTGAAGCTTTCTTT. Translating gives CASSSETINTEAFF.

J is TRBJ2-2 and V is TRBV30; D is possibly TRBD2 (7 bases). Trimming stripped 3 bases from V and 2 bases from J, with 16 bases between. This CDR3 spans 16 amino acids. The germline V gene encodes CDR1 GTSNPN and CDR2 SVGIG (reference sequence). The CDR3 DNA sequence: TGTGCCTGGAGACCCGGAGGGGGGGGCAACACCGGGGAGCTGTTTTTT. Amino acid sequence: CAWRPGGGGNTGELFF.

The rearrangement uses TRBV6-5 and TRBJ2-7; TRBD1 matches 7 bases. The CDR3 is 16 residues long. The junction had 8 bases not matched to a gene; V was cut back by 0 bases and J by 3 bases. Germline loops: CDR1 MNHEY, CDR2 SVGAGI. DNA for the CDR3: TGTGCCAGCAGTTACTCCGCGCGCGGACAGGTCTACGAGCAGTACTTC. Translation: CASSYSARGQVYEQYF.